Below are 30 T cell receptor beta chains sequenced from a single sample in a study of post-analysis software for immune sequencing data. These receptors are not linked to any known antigen. Study observations and caveats: Five or six TRBV segments, TRBV5-6, TRBV5-1 and TRBV20-1 among them, were found more frequent in patients than controls.

The authors incorporated unique molecular identifiers into the TCR beta cDNA libraries. TCRdb called the PCR reads again in MiXCR, with one record for every CDR3 protein. The sample gives about 570,000 distinct CDR3 sequences, under 40% of which show up once; under 7% is in the top ten. The sequenced sample consisted of blood. The origin of the receptors is a girl aged 2 to 17 with multiple sclerosis.

This clonotype was recorded a few times. The chain has TRBV15 and TRBJ1-4; perhaps TRBD1 as D (5 bases). Germline assignment: CDR1 LNHNV and CDR2 YYDKDF (reference sequence). V lost 1 base to trimming and J lost 4 bases, with 7 bases between them. The CDR3 is 14 residues long. CDR3 loop: CATSRGGINEKLFF. The CDR3 DNA reads as TGTGCCACCAGCAGAGGGGGGATTAATGAAAAACTGTTTTTT.

This clonotype was detected only a few times. The rearrangement links TRBV28 to TRBJ1-2; D possibly corresponds to TRBD1 (5 bases). This CDR3 is built from 15 residues. Germline lookup yields CDR1 MDHEN and CDR2 SYDVKM. V was clipped by 3 bases and J by 0 bases, with 11 bases between them. The CDR3 loop is CASSFPQGANYGYTF. CDR3 bases: TGTGCCAGCAGTTTTCCCCAGGGAGCTAACTATGGCTACACCTTC.

The chain combines TRBV5-1 with TRBJ1-1; D uncertain. The CDR3 is made up of 13 amino acids. Germline loops: CDR1 SGHRS, CDR2 YFSETQ. Trimming pared 1 base from V and 9 bases from J, leaving 13 bases between. DNA of the CDR3: TGCGCCAGCAGCTTGCGGGCCCCATGGCAAGCTTTCTTT. It yields the protein CASSLRAPWQAFF.

The J gene is TRBJ2-1, the V gene TRBV6-5, with 14 bases identical to TRBD2. This CDR3 region has 16 residues. V lost 8 bases, J lost 9 bases, and 12 bases stayed unmatched. The germline gives CDR1 MNHEY, CDR2 SVGAGI. The CDR3 DNA reads TGTGCCAGCTCACGAATCGTGGGGACTAGCGGGGGTGAGCAGTTCTTC. Protein sequence: CASSRIVGTSGGEQFF.

A word on this clonotype: The missing conserved phenylalanine or tryptophan at the end of this CDR3 makes a read error likely. The V call is TRBV10-3, the J call TRBJ1-1; D perhaps matches TRBD1 (6 bases). The CDR3 sequence is 17 residues long. V lost 4 bases to trimming and J lost 3 bases, with 21 bases between them. The germline gives CDR1 ENHRY, CDR2 SYGVKD. The CDR3 region is CAISGGGAVPTDTEAFC. The CDR3 region has the DNA TGTGCCATCAGTGGGGGGGGCGCGGTACCCACGGACACTGAAGCTTTCTGT.

This clonotype was seen only a few times. The chain has TRBV4-1 and TRBJ2-1, with 8 bases that match TRBD2. CDR1 is MGHRA, CDR2 YSYEKL, per germline. V lost 2 bases and J lost 5; bases outside the gene matches: 5. The CDR3 is 15 residues long. The CDR3 sequence is CASSQYSGENNEQFF. DNA for the CDR3: TGCGCCAGCAGCCAATATAGCGGGGAGAACAATGAGCAGTTCTTC.

This clonotype was observed a handful of times. The V call is TRBV5-1, the J call TRBJ2-5; D assignment may be TRBD1 or TRBD2 (6 bases each). Trimming cost V 4 bases and J 5 bases, with 21 bases left between them. The CDR3 has 16 residues. In germline, CDR1 is SGHRS, CDR2 YFSETQ. In nucleotides, the CDR3 is TGCGCCAGCAGCCCGGGGGACACCACCAACCGGGAGACCCAGTACTTC. Protein product: CASSPGDTTNRETQYF.

This clonotype was seen a few times. This chain joins TRBV18 and TRBJ1-1; 9 nucleotides align to TRBD1. Germline-derived CDR1 and CDR2 are KGHSH and LQKENI. This CDR3 is 15 amino acids long. V dropped 6 bases and J dropped 5; count of bases not matched to a gene: 10. The CDR3 DNA sequence: TGTGCCAGCTCTCCTACCAGCGACAGGGGGACTGAAGCTTTCTTT. Protein: CASSPTSDRGTEAFF.

There are a few counts of this clonotype. The chain uses TRBV2 and TRBJ2-7, with TRBD1 matching 8 bases. The CDR3 consists of 13 residues. The trim removed 6 bases at V and 3 bases at J, leaving 4 bases unmatched. Germline-derived CDR1 and CDR2 are SNHLY and FYNNEI. The CDR3: CASRGTGIYEQYF. Here the CDR3 DNA reads TGTGCCAGCAGGGGGACAGGAATCTACGAGCAGTACTTC.

The chain joins TRBV7-9 to TRBJ2-5; D is possibly TRBD1 or TRBD2 (5 bases each). In germline, CDR1 is SEHNR, CDR2 FQNEAQ (reference sequence). Trimming cost V 4 bases and J 5 bases, with 17 bases left between them. This CDR3 comprises 15 residues. This CDR3 is CASSSVGGSQETQYF. In nucleotides, the CDR3 is TGTGCCAGCAGCTCCGTTGGGGGTTCCCAGGAGACCCAGTACTTC.

This clonotype was recorded a few times. This chain joins TRBV5-1 and TRBJ2-7, with 13 bases fitting TRBD2. CDR3 size: 18 residues. Germline V gene lookup returns CDR1 SGHRS and CDR2 YFSETQ. The J segment lost 3 bases and the V segment lost 2 bases, leaving 11 bases of the junction unmatched. This CDR3 reads CASSFVRGLAGQIYEQYF. The CDR3 DNA reads TGCGCCAGCAGCTTCGTAAGGGGACTAGCGGGGCAGATCTACGAGCAGTACTTC.

V is TRBV29-1 and J is TRBJ1-2, with D unresolved. The CDR3 runs to 10 residues. Germline lookup yields CDR1 SQVTM and CDR2 ANQGSEA. V was cut by 7 bases and J by 7 bases, with 10 bases left in between. The CDR3 sequence is CSATNGGYTF. In DNA, the CDR3 is TGCAGCGCCACTAATGGTGGCTACACCTTC.

V usage is TRBV6-5 and J usage is TRBJ1-1; maybe TRBD1 (5 bases). The CDR3 runs to 15 residues. V lost 6 bases to trimming and J lost 2 bases, with 16 bases between them. CDR1 and CDR2 (germline): MNHEY, SVGAGI. The CDR3 reads CASSRTRGGNTEAFF. The CDR3 region has the DNA TGTGCCAGCAGCCGAACTCGGGGCGGAAACACTGAAGCTTTCTTT.

The chain employs TRBV5-1 and TRBJ2-3; D gene unclear. V shed 0 bases and J shed 4 bases, with 9 bases lying between them. This CDR3 is 14 amino acids long. CDR1 and CDR2 (germline): SGHRS, YFSETQ. DNA for the CDR3: TGCGCCAGCAGCTTGGTAAGAACTTCAGATACGCAGTATTTT. It codes for CASSLVRTSDTQYF.

The V call is TRBV7-2, the J call TRBJ2-5; D may match TRBD1 or TRBD2 (6 bases each). The CDR3 covers 17 residues. V was clipped by 2 bases and J by 5 bases, with 21 bases between them. CDR1 is SGHTA and CDR2 is FQGNSA in the germline V gene. CDR3 amino acids: CASSLYPTRGAGETQYF. DNA for the CDR3: TGTGCCAGCAGCTTATACCCCACGAGGGGGGCCGGGGAGACCCAGTACTTC.

This clonotype came up once. The V call is TRBV7-3, the J call TRBJ2-7; D might be TRBD1 or TRBD2, each matching 6 bases. Matching the DNA end better, TRBJ2-5 makes the J call doubtful. The CDR3 sequence is 15 residues long. CDR1 is SGHTA, CDR2 FQGTGA, per germline. As DNA, the CDR3 is TGTGCCAGCAGCTTAAAGGGGGGTCGTCGGGAGACCCAGTACTTC. This codes for CASSLKGGRRETQYF.

This clonotype turned up a few times. This chain uses TRBV5-1 with TRBJ2-3; weak D call: TRBD1 (6 bases). The CDR3 extends over 13 amino acids. Trimming cost V 4 bases and J 3 bases, with 9 bases left between them. Germline V lookup: CDR1 SGHRS, CDR2 YFSETQ. For the CDR3, the DNA is TGCGCCAGCAGCATAGGGACAACAGATACGCAGTATTTT. Its protein product is CASSIGTTDTQYF.

The CDR3 region is CASSRDSVYGYTF. CDR3 sequence (DNA): TGTGCCAGCAGCCGGGACAGTGTCTATGGCTACACCTTC. The rearrangement uses TRBV12-3 or TRBV12-4 and TRBJ1-2; TRBD1 agrees at 7 bases. The CDR3 runs to 13 residues. With V trimmed by 6 bases and J by 4 bases, 5 bases remained unmatched.

The chain uses TRBV6-1 and TRBJ2-3; D is possibly TRBD2 (5 bases). V dropped 8 bases and J dropped 6 bases, with 12 bases sitting between them. Germline V gene sequence: CDR1 MNHNS, CDR2 SASEGT. The CDR3 is 12 residues long. CDR3 region: CASRGLRDTQYF. The CDR3 DNA is TGTGCCAGCCGCGGGTTGAGGGATACGCAGTATTTT.

This clonotype was found once. V gene TRBV14 combines with J gene TRBJ2-2; D remains ambiguous. Trimming removed 4 bases from V and 9 bases from J, with 18 bases in between. This CDR3 comprises 15 residues. Looked up from germline, CDR1 is SGHDN and CDR2 is FVKESK. The DNA of the CDR3 is TGTGCCAGCAGCCCAGATTCACTGCCTAATAGGGAGCTGTTTTTT. It translates to CASSPDSLPNRELFF.

This clonotype has just a few counts. The chain links TRBV5-4 to TRBJ1-2; the D is unclear. The germline V gene encodes CDR1 SGHNT and CDR2 YYREEE (reference sequence). This CDR3 region has 16 residues. The V gene lost 0 bases and the J gene lost 4 bases, with 16 bases spanning the gap. The CDR3 DNA follows: TGTGCCAGCAGCTTGGATGGAGCCACAAACGTCTATGGCTACACCTTC. This encodes CASSLDGATNVYGYTF.

The chain joins TRBV15 to TRBJ1-2; D unresolved. Germline CDR1 LNHNV, CDR2 YYDKDF (reference sequence). The CDR3 consists of 14 residues. The ends were cut back, 0 bases at V and 3 bases at J, with 8 bases in the middle. The CDR3 DNA follows: TGTGCCACCAGCAGAGATCAGGACTACTATGGCTACACCTTC. Protein: CATSRDQDYYGYTF.

This rearrangement joins TRBV9 to TRBJ1-4; D is unresolved. V was cut by 4 bases and J by 0 bases, with 10 bases left in between. Germline-derived CDR1 and CDR2 are SGDLS and YYNGEE. This CDR3 spans 15 amino acids. The CDR3 DNA follows: TGTGCCAGCAGCCCCACAGCCGCAACTAATGAAAAACTGTTTTTT. This codes for CASSPTAATNEKLFF.

The chain carries TRBV7-6 and TRBJ2-1, with TRBD1 matching 8 bases. CDR3 size: 14 residues. From germline, CDR1 is SGHVS and CDR2 FNYEAQ. Trimming removed 1 base from V and 7 bases from J; junction bases left unmatched: 3. CDR3 residues: CASSLGTGLNEQFF. CDR3 DNA: TGTGCCAGCAGCTTAGGGACAGGGCTAAATGAGCAGTTCTTC.

The V call is TRBV4-1, the J call TRBJ2-5; D may be TRBD2 (5 bases). From germline, CDR1 is MGHRA and CDR2 YSYEKL. This CDR3 region has 16 residues. V lost 3 bases and J 5 bases, leaving 19 bases between the germline ends. The CDR3 DNA is TGCGCCAGCAGCCACACCCCCGGGGTGAAAGTGGAGACCCAGTACTTC. Amino acid sequence: CASSHTPGVKVETQYF.

This clonotype has more than one count but fewer than ten. A much larger clone lies one base from this, so it may be a read error. V and J are TRBV5-6 and TRBJ1-2; no firm D call. The germline V gene encodes CDR1 SGHDT and CDR2 YYEEEE. This CDR3 comprises 12 residues. The ends were cut back, 2 bases at V and 8 bases at J, with 10 bases in the middle. The chain's CDR3 is CASSFIRRGYTF. The CDR3 DNA reads as TGTGCCAGCAGCTTCATCCGTCGGGGCTACACCTTC.

The V call is TRBV6-5, the J call TRBJ2-7; the D is unclear. The CDR3 has 13 residues. The V and J ends lost 7 bases and 3 bases respectively, with 13 bases between them. Germline loops: CDR1 MNHEY, CDR2 SVGAGI. The CDR3 DNA reads as TGTGCCAGCACCAAGAGACTTGGCTACGAGCAGTACTTC. The encoded protein is CASTKRLGYEQYF.

A single count supports this clonotype. A clone one base away is much larger, so this may be a read error. This chain uses TRBV9 with TRBJ2-1; 11 bases fit TRBD2. From germline, CDR1 is SGDLS and CDR2 YYNGEE. The CDR3 consists of 16 residues. V shed 4 bases, J shed 9 bases, and the junction held 12 bases outside the gene matches. The CDR3 spells CASSPRLAGTLSEQFF. CDR3 nucleotides: TGTGCCAGCAGCCCTAGACTAGCGGGAACCCTAAGTGAGCAGTTCTTC.

The chain combines TRBV6-1 with TRBJ1-1, with D unresolved. The CDR3 has 10 residues. V gave up 3 bases and J gave up 9 bases, with 5 bases separating them. The germline V gene has CDR1 MNHNS and CDR2 SASEGT. The CDR3 reads CASSEHQAFF. The CDR3 DNA is TGTGCCAGCAGTGAGCACCAAGCTTTCTTT.

This sequence joins TRBV6-6 and TRBJ1-2, with 7 bases identical to TRBD1. Looked up from germline, CDR1 is MNHNY and CDR2 is SVGAGI (reference sequence). This CDR3 has 14 residues. V was clipped by 4 bases and J by 6 bases; unmatched bases: 8. The CDR3 spells CASSSTGRDHGYTF. As DNA, the CDR3 is TGTGCCAGCAGTTCGACAGGGAGGGATCATGGCTACACCTTC.